The 26 T cell receptor beta chains in this list originate from one sample, sequenced in a study of T-cell memory formation after mild COVID-19. TCRdb re-called the 5' RACE reads with MiXCR, one entry per CDR3 protein. This table has 15,000 to 20,000 distinct CDR3 sequences, about a quarter appearing once. The sample comprised PBMCs or a T cell subset sorted from them (not recorded which). These TCRs come from a young man who had mild COVID-19 (a few samples of this study predate the infection). Cell type and time point are not known.

This clonotype appeared many times. The V and J genes are TRBV5-6 and TRBJ2-1, with 7 bases matching TRBD1. V gave up 4 bases and J gave up 5 bases; unmatched junction bases: 9. Germline V gene lookup returns CDR1 SGHDT and CDR2 YYEEEE. The length of the CDR3 is 15 residues. The chain's CDR3 is CASSIDTDRHNEQFF. CDR3 bases: TGTGCCAGCAGCATAGACACGGACAGGCACAATGAGCAGTTCTTC.

In its sample, this clonotype was seen many times. The V gene is TRBV5-6, the J gene TRBJ2-7; TRBD1 is a possible D gene (6 bases). CDR3 size: 16 residues. Between the trimmed V and J ends, which lost 2 bases and 3 bases, there was a span of 18 bases. The germline gives CDR1 SGHDT, CDR2 YYEEEE. In DNA, the CDR3 is TGTGCCAGCAGCTTAGGTTGGTGGGACACCCGCTACGAGCAGTACTTC. Translating gives CASSLGWWDTRYEQYF.

There are a few counts of this clonotype. The CDR3 loop reads CASSPGTSGFYNEQFF. The CDR3 bases are TGTGCCAGCAGTCCCGGGACTAGCGGGTTTTACAATGAGCAGTTCTTC. This sequence joins TRBV27 and TRBJ2-1; 12 positions agree with TRBD2. Trimming removed 5 bases from V and 4 bases from J; junction bases left unmatched: 6. Germline-derived CDR1 and CDR2 are MNHEY and SMNVEV (reference sequence). The CDR3 contains 16 residues.

This clonotype was observed many times. This chain links TRBV11-2 with TRBJ2-5; D remains ambiguous. This CDR3 region has 15 residues. The V end was cut by 4 bases, the J end by 3 bases, with 15 bases between. CDR1 and CDR2 from the germline V gene are SGHAT and FQNNGV. The CDR3 nucleotides are TGTGCCAGCAGCTATACGAGATCGACGAAAGAGACCCAGTACTTC. As protein: CASSYTRSTKETQYF.

This clonotype has a count of ten or more. The chain joins TRBV7-2 to TRBJ2-3; the match to TRBD2 covers 8 bases. The CDR3 covers 12 residues. V dropped 4 bases and J dropped 13; count of bases not matched to a gene: 7. Germline CDR1 is SGHTA and CDR2 is FQGNSA. In nucleotides, the CDR3 is TGTGCCAGCAGCTCAAGTAGCGGGGCGGAGTATTTT. Translation gives CASSSSSGAEYF.

V gene TRBV20-1 combines with J gene TRBJ1-5, with TRBD1 identical over 7 bases. The CDR3 spans 22 residues. Germline assignment: CDR1 DFQATT and CDR2 SNEGSKA (reference sequence). V lost 1 base and J lost 0; bases outside the gene matches: 24. CDR3 amino acids: CSARGSALSHRRGPYSNQPQHF. CDR3 bases: TGCAGTGCTAGAGGATCGGCGCTTTCTCATAGGAGGGGGCCCTATAGCAATCAGCCCCAGCATTTT.

This clonotype has a count of ten or more. CDR3 nucleotide sequence: TGCGCCAGCAGCTTGTCAGGGGCCGGGGAGCTGTTTTTT. This translates into CASSLSGAGELFF. The chain employs TRBV5-1 and TRBJ2-2, with D perhaps TRBD1 (6 bases). The CDR3 consists of 13 residues. V was trimmed by 1 base and J by 6 bases, leaving 7 bases between them. Germline CDR1 is SGHRS and CDR2 is YFSETQ.

This clonotype appeared many times. The CDR3 nucleotides read TGCAGTGCTCGTGAAGAGTTCCGGGCGAAACTGTTTTTT. Protein: CSAREEFRAKLFF. The chain combines TRBV20-1 with TRBJ1-4, with D hard to call. Germline CDR1 is DFQATT and CDR2 is SNEGSKA (reference sequence). The CDR3 has 13 amino acids. Trimming removed 5 bases from V and 11 bases from J, with 18 bases in between.

This clonotype appeared many times. This sequence joins TRBV27 and TRBJ2-7, with a weak D call TRBD1 (5 bases). The CDR3 is 14 residues long. V was trimmed by 4 bases and J by 2 bases, leaving 12 bases between them. Germline V lookup: CDR1 MNHEY, CDR2 SMNVEV (reference sequence). CDR3 loop: CASSWAGPTYEQYF. As DNA, the CDR3 is TGTGCCAGCAGTTGGGCAGGGCCCACCTACGAGCAGTACTTC.

In this sample, this clonotype turned up many times. The rearrangement joins TRBV6-5 to TRBJ2-2; D unresolved. This CDR3 comprises 13 residues. V was shortened by 6 bases and J by 0 bases, with 5 bases between the two germline ends. CDR1 is MNHEY, CDR2 SVGAGI, per germline. The CDR3 region is CASSLTNTGELFF. Here the CDR3 DNA reads TGTGCCAGCAGCCTAACGAACACCGGGGAGCTGTTTTTT.

The chain carries TRBV2 and TRBJ2-7; no clear D. Trimming removed 2 bases from V and 4 bases from J, with 9 bases in between. Looked up from germline, CDR1 is SNHLY and CDR2 is FYNNEI. The CDR3 loop spans 13 amino acids. The CDR3 nucleotides read TGTGCCAGCAGTGAATCCGTAATTTACGAGCAGTACGTC. Translating it yields CASSESVIYEQYV.

The rearrangement uses TRBV27 and TRBJ2-5; either TRBD1 or TRBD2 may fit D (5 bases each). Germline CDR1 reads MNHEY; CDR2 reads SMNVEV (reference sequence). CDR3 size: 14 residues. V shed 5 bases and J shed 3 bases, with 13 bases lying between them. The CDR3 sequence is CASSRDRREETQYF. The CDR3 region has the DNA TGTGCCAGCAGTCGGGACCGCCGAGAAGAGACCCAGTACTTC.

This sequence joins TRBV4-2 and TRBJ2-5; 8 bases line up with TRBD1. The CDR3 is 16 amino acids. With 0 bases clipped from V and 2 bases from J, the junction kept 5 bases outside the gene matches. Germline V CDR1 and CDR2: LGHNA, YNFKEQ. The CDR3 sequence is CASSQDGQGGQETQYF. The DNA for the CDR3 is TGTGCCAGCAGCCAAGATGGACAGGGCGGACAAGAGACCCAGTACTTC.

The chain is built from TRBV11-2 and TRBJ2-5; TRBD1 matches 8 bases. The V gene end was trimmed by 1 base and the J gene end by 4 bases; junction bases not matched to a gene: 5. The CDR3 is 15 residues long. Germline lookup yields CDR1 SGHAT and CDR2 FQNNGV. DNA for the CDR3: TGTGCCAGCAGCTTAGGGAATCAGGGGGCAGAGACCCAGTACTTC. Its protein is CASSLGNQGAETQYF.

V is TRBV3-1 and J is TRBJ2-1, with 11 bases matching TRBD2. J was trimmed by 4 bases and V by 4 bases; bases with no gene match: 3. CDR1 LGHDT and CDR2 YNNKEL come from the germline V gene (reference sequence). This CDR3 is built from 15 residues. CDR3 loop: CASSPRLAGYNEQFF. The DNA of the CDR3 is TGTGCCAGCAGCCCAAGACTAGCGGGGTACAATGAGCAGTTCTTC.

This clonotype was counted many times. This chain links TRBV27 with TRBJ2-7, with D perhaps TRBD1 or TRBD2 (5 bases each). The V gene's germline CDR1 is MNHEY and CDR2 SMNVEV (reference sequence). With 6 bases removed from V and 7 bases from J, the gap between germline ends came to 22 bases. The CDR3 extends over 15 amino acids. This chain's CDR3 is CASRGRAAGLKEQYF. The DNA of the CDR3 is TGTGCCAGCAGGGGGCGGGCCGCGGGTTTAAAGGAGCAGTACTTC.

This clonotype was seen repeatedly, ten times or more. This chain links TRBV20-1 with TRBJ2-1; TRBD2 agrees at 10 bases. The CDR3 has 15 amino acids. V was clipped by 1 base and J by 6 bases; unmatched bases: 6. Per germline, CDR1 DFQATT and CDR2 SNEGSKA (reference sequence). CDR3 sequence (DNA): TGCAGTGCTAGAGTAGCAGCGGGGGGGTTCAATGAGCAGTTCTTC. This gives the protein CSARVAAGGFNEQFF.

The V and J genes are TRBV9 and TRBJ2-5; tentatively, D is TRBD1 or TRBD2 (5 bases each). The V gene's germline CDR1 is SGDLS and CDR2 YYNGEE. Trimming stripped 3 bases from V and 7 bases from J, with 16 bases between. The CDR3 sequence is 14 residues long. The DNA of the CDR3 is TGTGCCAGCAGCGCCTCCACCGGGACCGGGACCCAGTACTTC. As protein: CASSASTGTGTQYF. Variable domain in full (rest from reference TRBV9 and TRBJ2-5): DSGVTQTPKHLITATGQRVTLRCSPRSGDLSVYWYQQSLDQGLQFLIQYYNGEERAKGNILERFSAQQFPDLHSELNLSSLELGDSALYFCASSASTGTGTQYFGPGTRLLVL.

This clonotype was counted ten times or more. The V call is TRBV2, the J call TRBJ2-1, with D uncertain. Germline V gene data show CDR1 as SNHLY and CDR2 as FYNNEI. V was clipped by 7 bases and J by 0 bases, with 13 bases between them. The CDR3 spans 15 residues. CDR3 amino acids: CASTEVESSYNEQFF. Here the CDR3 DNA reads TGTGCCAGCACCGAGGTCGAAAGCTCCTACAATGAGCAGTTCTTC.

There are many counts of this clonotype. V usage is TRBV7-8 and J usage is TRBJ1-5; tentative D call: TRBD1 (5 bases). The CDR3 contains 15 residues. V lost 1 base, J lost 3 bases, and 10 bases lay in between. Germline V gene sequence: CDR1 SGHVS, CDR2 FQNEAQ. The CDR3 reads CASSLGDLINQPQHF. Here the CDR3 DNA reads TGTGCCAGCAGCTTAGGGGACTTAATCAATCAGCCCCAGCATTTT.

This clonotype has ten or more counts. The chain combines TRBV9 with TRBJ2-6; no firm D call. Germline CDR1 and CDR2: SGDLS and YYNGEE. V lost 4 bases and J lost 4, with 12 bases in between. The CDR3 totals 15 residues. In nucleotides, the CDR3 is TGTGCCAGCAGCCAGACTGGGTCCGGGGCCAACGTCCTGACTTTC. Protein sequence: CASSQTGSGANVLTF. Full variable domain (missing parts from reference TRBV9 and TRBJ2-6): DSGVTQTPKHLITATGQRVTLRCSPRSGDLSVYWYQQSLDQGLQFLIQYYNGEERAKGNILERFSAQQFPDLHSELNLSSLELGDSALYFCASSQTGSGANVLTFGAGSRLTVL.

This clonotype was seen ten or more times. The chain links TRBV6-6 to TRBJ2-3; no reliable D call. This CDR3 comprises 12 residues. The V end was cut by 6 bases, the J end by 8 bases, with 12 bases between. Germline CDR1 is MNHNY and CDR2 is SVGAGI (reference sequence). CDR3 sequence reads: CASSPRVRTQYF. In nucleotides, the CDR3 is TGTGCCAGCAGCCCAAGAGTCCGTACGCAGTATTTT.

This clonotype occurred many times. J is TRBJ1-2 and V is TRBV12-3 or TRBV12-4; D is unresolved. Trimming pared 7 bases from V and 5 bases from J, leaving 8 bases between. The CDR3 has 11 amino acids. CDR3 loop: CASKVSYGYTF. The CDR3 DNA follows: TGTGCCAGCAAAGTTTCTTATGGCTACACCTTC.

The rearrangement uses TRBV7-9 and TRBJ2-7, with D unresolved. The CDR3 runs to 15 residues. V was clipped by 5 bases and J by 0 bases, with 14 bases between them. Germline assignment: CDR1 SEHNR and CDR2 FQNEAQ (reference sequence). CDR3 in amino acids: CASSRLGDRSYEQYF. Written as DNA, the CDR3 is TGTGCCAGCAGCCGCCTTGGGGATCGCTCCTACGAGCAGTACTTC.

This clonotype was found many times. The chain carries TRBV12-3 or TRBV12-4 and TRBJ2-1; no definite D call. This CDR3 contains 13 residues. V was shortened by 2 bases and J by 9 bases, with 11 bases between the two germline ends. The CDR3 DNA reads TGTGCCAGCAGTTTACAATGGCAGATTGAGCAGTTCTTC. Protein sequence: CASSLQWQIEQFF.

This CDR3 reads CASSPYLGKGQFF. In DNA form, the CDR3 reads TGTGCCAGCAGCCCCTACCTGGGCAAGGGGCAGTTCTTC. This chain joins TRBV7-2 and TRBJ2-1, with D unclear. The germline CDR1 and CDR2 sequences are SGHTA and FQGNSA. The CDR3 consists of 13 residues. With 5 bases removed from V and 12 bases from J, the gap between germline ends came to 17 bases.